This entry lists 26 T cell receptor beta chains sequenced from one sample in a study of T cells after yellow fever vaccination. Using its own MiXCR run on the 5' RACE reads, TCRdb lists one record per CDR3 protein. Altogether just over 300,000 distinct CDR3 sequences are present, about 3.5% being singletons, with the ten largest covering roughly a quarter. The sequences come from PBMCs, collected on the day of the yellow fever booster vaccination. The receptors derive from a man between 18 and 35 years old who received the YFV17D yellow fever vaccine.

At least ten counts were recorded for this clonotype. This rearrangement joins TRBV7-9 to TRBJ2-3; possibly TRBD1 for D (5 bases). The germline gives CDR1 SEHNR, CDR2 FQNEAQ (reference sequence). The CDR3 has 16 amino acids. The V end lost 5 bases, the J end lost 2 bases, and 17 bases lay between the germline ends. CDR3 nucleotides: TGTGCCAGCAGCCCCAGACAGCCCCAAACCACAGATACGCAGTATTTT. It specifies CASSPRQPQTTDTQYF.

This clonotype was detected ten times or more. V usage is TRBV7-9 and J usage is TRBJ1-4; D may be TRBD1 (5 bases). The CDR3 totals 16 residues. The V gene's germline CDR1 is SEHNR and CDR2 FQNEAQ (reference sequence). V shed 6 bases and J shed 7 bases, with 21 bases lying between them. CDR3 bases: TGTGCCAGCAGTGCGACAAGGGGAGCGGGAGGTGAAAAACTGTTTTTT. Translation gives CASSATRGAGGEKLFF. The entire variable domain, with the rest obtained from reference TRBV7-9 and TRBJ1-4, is as follows: DTGVSQNPRHKITKRGQNVTFRCDPISEHNRLYWYRQTLGQGPEFLTYFQNEAQLEKSRLLSDRFSAERPKGSFSTLEIQRTEQGDSAMYLCASSATRGAGGEKLFFGSGTQLSVL.

This clonotype was observed at least ten times. V is TRBV7-9 and J is TRBJ1-2; unclear D gene. Germline V gene lookup returns CDR1 SEHNR and CDR2 FQNEAQ (reference sequence). CDR3 length: 12 residues. Trimming left V 5 bases short and J 6 bases short, with 10 bases between. CDR3 bases: TGTGCCAGCAGCCATGACGGGAATGGCTACACCTTC. It codes for CASSHDGNGYTF.

There are a few counts of this clonotype. V usage is TRBV19 and J usage is TRBJ2-1; D is undetermined. Between the trimmed V and J ends, which lost 5 bases and 9 bases, there was a span of 14 bases. CDR3 size: 13 residues. Germline V CDR1 and CDR2: LNHDA, SQIVND (reference sequence). The DNA for the CDR3 is TGTGCCAGTAGTCCCCAGAGCCTAGTTGAGCAGTTCTTC. Translating gives CASSPQSLVEQFF.

This clonotype was seen many times. The CDR3 reads CSASTNPGYTF. The CDR3 bases are TGCAGTGCTAGTACGAACCCCGGCTACACCTTC. V gene TRBV20-1 combines with J gene TRBJ1-2; no firm D call. V lost 3 bases to trimming and J lost 8 bases, with 10 bases between them. The CDR3 consists of 11 residues. Germline lookup yields CDR1 DFQATT and CDR2 SNEGSKA (reference sequence).

This clonotype was picked up many times. V is TRBV10-3 and J is TRBJ1-6; 8 nucleotides agree with TRBD1. This CDR3 contains 15 residues. The V gene's germline CDR1 is ENHRY and CDR2 SYGVKD. After removal of 3 bases from V and 9 bases from J, the junction contained 7 bases not matched to a gene. The CDR3 DNA is TGTGCCATCAGTGAAGGGCAGGGGGCTAGTTCACCCCTCCACTTT. Its protein product is CAISEGQGASSPLHF.

This clonotype came up many times. V gene TRBV23-1 combines with J gene TRBJ1-5, with 10 bases lining up with TRBD1. TRBV23-1 is an ORF; its function is uncertain. The CDR3 contains 17 residues. V lost 5 bases to trimming and J lost 7 bases; unmatched junction nucleotides: 14. CDR3 residues: CASSTRGGTGVGQPQHF. The CDR3 bases are TGCGCCAGCAGTACGCGGGGAGGGACAGGGGTTGGCCAGCCCCAGCATTTT.

There are many counts of this clonotype. The rearrangement uses TRBV4-2 and TRBJ2-5; no clear D gene. Germline CDR1 is LGHNA and CDR2 is YNFKEQ. This CDR3 comprises 15 residues. Trimming removed 2 bases at V and 5 bases at J, with 15 bases between. The CDR3 DNA sequence: TGTGCCAGCAGCCAATCCAGGACCCCTGGGGAGACCCAGTACTTC. It is translated as CASSQSRTPGETQYF.

This clonotype showed up many times. The V and J genes are TRBV6-5 and TRBJ2-3; 9 nucleotides align to TRBD2. This CDR3 is 14 amino acids long. Losses at the gene ends were 6 bases for V and 0 bases for J; bases not matched to a gene: 1. Germline lookup yields CDR1 MNHEY and CDR2 SVGAGI. CDR3 DNA sequence: TGTGCCAGCAGGAGCGGGGGGAGCACAGATACGCAGTATTTT. Translated, it gives CASRSGGSTDTQYF.

This chain connects TRBV4-1 to TRBJ2-1; D unresolved. Germline CDR1 and CDR2: MGHRA and YSYEKL. The ends were cut back, 11 bases at V and 5 bases at J, with 16 bases in the middle. The CDR3 runs to 13 residues. The CDR3 sequence: CASAWGINNEQFF. The CDR3 DNA is TGCGCCTCAGCATGGGGTATTAACAATGAGCAGTTCTTC.

This clonotype has a count of ten or more. The chain links TRBV19 to TRBJ1-5; D ambiguous. V lost 6 bases and J lost 7, with 19 bases in between. CDR3 length: 15 amino acids. Looked up from germline, CDR1 is LNHDA and CDR2 is SQIVND (reference sequence). The CDR3 reads CASSIYSDFNQPQHF. CDR3 DNA: TGTGCCAGTAGCATATATAGTGATTTTAACCAGCCCCAGCATTTT.

This clonotype was detected ten times or more. The rearrangement uses TRBV7-9 and TRBJ2-7, with D hard to call. Germline-derived CDR1 and CDR2 are SEHNR and FQNEAQ (reference sequence). Trimming shortened V by 1 base and J by 2 bases, and 18 bases separated the two germline ends. CDR3 size: 17 residues. CDR3 in DNA: TGTGCCAGCAGCTTAGTCGGTCCCTACACCGTTACCTACGAGCAGTACTTC. Translation: CASSLVGPYTVTYEQYF. Complete variable domain (other parts from reference TRBV7-9 and TRBJ2-7): DTGVSQNPRHKITKRGQNVTFRCDPISEHNRLYWYRQTLGQGPEFLTYFQNEAQLEKSRLLSDRFSAERPKGSFSTLEIQRTEQGDSAMYLCASSLVGPYTVTYEQYFGPGTRLTVT.

A few counts support this clonotype. The chain carries TRBV12-3 or TRBV12-4 and TRBJ1-5; TRBD1 might be the D (5 bases). The CDR3 totals 14 residues. The V and J ends lost 3 bases and 5 bases respectively, with 11 bases between them. The chain's CDR3 is CASSFSGGDQPQHF. The DNA for the CDR3 is TGTGCCAGCAGTTTCTCGGGGGGAGATCAGCCCCAGCATTTT.

This clonotype was observed once. A much larger clonotype is one base distant, so this may be a read error. J is TRBJ2-1 and V is TRBV5-1, with D maybe TRBD1 (6 bases). V was clipped by 1 base and J by 12 bases, with 11 bases between them. The CDR3 covers 12 residues. Germline values: CDR1 SGHRS, CDR2 YFSETQ. The CDR3 spells CASSLQGRVQFF. Written as DNA, the CDR3 is TGCGCCAGCAGCTTGCAGGGGCGCGTGCAGTTCTTC.

In its sample, this clonotype was seen a few times. This chain uses TRBV30 with TRBJ1-2; D is unclear. Germline CDR1 GTSNPN, CDR2 SVGIG (reference sequence). With 1 base removed from V and 4 bases from J, the gap between germline ends came to 10 bases. The CDR3 length is 13 residues. Here the CDR3 reads CAWSGGYIYGYTF. In nucleotides, the CDR3 is TGTGCCTGGAGTGGAGGTTATATCTATGGCTACACCTTC.

This clonotype was found many times. The J gene is TRBJ1-2, the V gene TRBV20-1; 9 positions match TRBD1. The J segment lost 4 bases and the V segment lost 5 bases, leaving 5 bases of the junction unmatched. Per the germline V gene, CDR1 is DFQATT and CDR2 is SNEGSKA (reference sequence). This CDR3 has 13 amino acids. CDR3 in amino acids: CSAPSTGGYGYTF. The CDR3 DNA reads TGCAGTGCTCCATCGACAGGGGGCTATGGCTACACCTTC.

This clonotype was observed a few times. The chain links TRBV20-1 to TRBJ2-1, with a weak D call TRBD1 (5 bases). The CDR3 extends over 12 amino acids. Germline V gene data show CDR1 as DFQATT and CDR2 as SNEGSKA (reference sequence). CDR3 sequence reads: CSRRTGDNEQFF. CDR3 nucleotides: TGCAGCCGGAGAACAGGCGACAATGAGCAGTTCTTC.

This clonotype has at least ten counts. This rearrangement joins TRBV28 to TRBJ1-6, with a tentative D call TRBD1 (5 bases). The length of the CDR3 is 13 residues. Between the trimmed V and J ends, which lost 9 bases and 6 bases, there was a span of 12 bases. CDR1 MDHEN and CDR2 SYDVKM come from the germline V gene. The CDR3 here is CASLRQGNSPLHF. The CDR3 DNA follows: TGTGCCAGTTTGAGGCAGGGTAATTCACCCCTCCACTTT.

The chain carries TRBV5-4 and TRBJ2-3; no firm D call. The V and J ends lost 6 bases and 0 bases respectively, with 11 bases between them. CDR1 and CDR2 from the germline V gene are SGHNT and YYREEE (reference sequence). This CDR3 comprises 14 residues. DNA of the CDR3: TGTGCCAGCATTCAGGACCAGAGCACAGATACGCAGTATTTT. Protein sequence: CASIQDQSTDTQYF.

This clonotype was observed at least ten times. The rearrangement links TRBV4-1 to TRBJ2-3, with TRBD2 identical over 12 bases. Germline trimming cut 4 bases from V and 5 bases from J; bases unmatched to any gene: 1. Germline CDR1 reads MGHRA; CDR2 reads YSYEKL. The CDR3 runs to 14 residues. The CDR3 sequence is CASSRTSGVDTQYF. In nucleotides, the CDR3 is TGCGCCAGCAGCCGGACTAGCGGGGTAGATACGCAGTATTTT.

This clonotype was seen only a few times. This chain links TRBV4-1 with TRBJ1-6; unclear D gene. V was clipped by 6 bases and J by 7 bases, with 13 bases between them. Germline loops: CDR1 MGHRA, CDR2 YSYEKL. The CDR3 contains 14 residues. The CDR3 sequence: CASRHGVGNSPLHF. The CDR3 nucleotides are TGCGCCAGCAGACACGGGGTTGGGAATTCACCCCTCCACTTT.

This clonotype was counted a few times. V usage is TRBV4-1 and J usage is TRBJ2-6; 7 nucleotides align to TRBD1. The V gene end was trimmed by 3 bases and the J gene end by 0 bases; junction bases not matched to a gene: 5. Germline assignment: CDR1 MGHRA and CDR2 YSYEKL. This CDR3 comprises 17 residues. CDR3 bases: TGCGCCAGCAGCCATGACCCAGGGGGCTCTGGGGCCAACGTCCTGACTTTC. Encoded protein: CASSHDPGGSGANVLTF.

This clonotype was detected many times. The genes are TRBV4-3 and TRBJ2-3, with D uncertain. The CDR3 is 14 amino acids. Trimming removed 0 bases at V and 0 bases at J, with 4 bases between. From germline, CDR1 is LGHNA and CDR2 YSLEER. CDR3 nucleotides: TGCGCCAGCAGCCAAGAGTCAAGCACAGATACGCAGTATTTT. It yields the protein CASSQESSTDTQYF.

This clonotype was detected many times. The chain uses TRBV7-8 and TRBJ1-5; tentative D call: TRBD1 (5 bases). The germline V gene has CDR1 SGHVS and CDR2 FQNEAQ. This CDR3 comprises 14 residues. The V end was cut by 8 bases, the J end by 2 bases, with 13 bases between. The CDR3 nucleotides are TGTGCCAGCGGAGGGACCCTTGGCAATCAGCCCCAGCATTTT. Protein: CASGGTLGNQPQHF. The full variable domain, completed using reference TRBV7-8 and TRBJ1-5, is GAGVSQSPRYKVAKRGQDVALRCDPISGHVSLFWYQQALGQGPEFLTYFQNEAQLDKSGLPSDRFFAERPEGSVSTLKIQRTQQEDSAVYLCASGGTLGNQPQHFGDGTRLSIL.

This clonotype was seen at least ten times. V gene TRBV6-6 combines with J gene TRBJ1-5; TRBD1 aligns across 8 bases. The V gene's germline CDR1 is MNHNY and CDR2 SVGAGI (reference sequence). The V gene end was trimmed by 5 bases and the J gene end by 7 bases; junction bases not matched to a gene: 10. CDR3 length: 15 residues. CDR3 protein: CASSPGQGAEQPQHF. In DNA, the CDR3 is TGTGCCAGCAGTCCCGGGCAGGGGGCGGAACAGCCCCAGCATTTT.

In its sample, this clonotype was seen a few times. The rearrangement joins TRBV5-6 to TRBJ2-3; D might be TRBD1 (6 bases). Trimming took off 6 bases at V and 2 bases at J, with 13 bases between the two ends. Germline assignment: CDR1 SGHDT and CDR2 YYEEEE. The CDR3 runs to 14 residues. The CDR3 protein is CASTSGGNTDTQYF. The CDR3 DNA sequence: TGTGCCAGCACCTCTGGGGGCAACACAGATACGCAGTATTTT.